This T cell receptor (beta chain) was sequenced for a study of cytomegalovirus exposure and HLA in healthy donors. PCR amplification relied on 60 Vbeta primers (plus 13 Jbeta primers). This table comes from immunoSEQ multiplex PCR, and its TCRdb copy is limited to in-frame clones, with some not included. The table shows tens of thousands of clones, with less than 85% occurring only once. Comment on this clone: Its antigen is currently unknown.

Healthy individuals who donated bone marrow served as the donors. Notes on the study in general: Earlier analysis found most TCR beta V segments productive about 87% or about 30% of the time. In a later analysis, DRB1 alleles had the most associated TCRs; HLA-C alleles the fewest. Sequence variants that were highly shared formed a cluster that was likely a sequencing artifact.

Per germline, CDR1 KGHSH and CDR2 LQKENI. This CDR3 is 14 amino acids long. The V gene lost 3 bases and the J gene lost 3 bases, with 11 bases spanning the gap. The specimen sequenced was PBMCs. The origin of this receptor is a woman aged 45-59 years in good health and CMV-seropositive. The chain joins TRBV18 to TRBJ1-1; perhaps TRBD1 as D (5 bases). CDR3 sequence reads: CASSPGGLDTEAFF. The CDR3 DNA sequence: TGTGCCAGCTCACCGGGGGGATTAGACACTGAAGCTTTCTTT.